This TCR beta chain came from a study of cytomegalovirus exposure and HLA in healthy donors. Per the germline V gene, CDR1 is SGHNT and CDR2 is YENEEA. With 2 bases clipped from V and 4 bases from J, the junction kept 11 bases outside the gene matches. The length of the CDR3 is 17 residues. Study-level points and caveats: Productive rates of about 90% or about 30% were seen for most TCR beta V segments in an earlier analysis.

This clone has more than one count but fewer than ten. No antigen is known for it. Researchers ran the PCR with 60 Vbeta and 13 Jbeta primers. Original data processing: Approximately 11 million shared chains were among the roughly 80 million unique TCR beta chains that a later analysis counted. Clones were read by immunoSEQ multiplex PCR, and TCRdb kept only the in-frame ones, dropping some. V and J calls and clone size are those listed in that table; D and trimming were worked out from the DNA. Here the sample spans approximately 150,000 clones, 79% being singletons. The origin of this receptor is a man aged 50-60 years in good health and CMV-seropositive. The sequencing sample was made of PBMCs. V usage is TRBV11-3 and J usage is TRBJ1-5, with 7 nucleotides matching TRBD1. This CDR3 reads CASSLRQGVDLNQPQHF. CDR3 DNA sequence: TGTGCCAGCAGCTTAAGGCAGGGGGTTGATTTAAATCAGCCCCAGCATTTT.